Reported below is one TCR beta chain. The antigen remains undetermined. TCRdb's copy holds only in-frame clones and misses some; the assay was immunoSEQ multiplex PCR. The sample comprises around 120,000 clones, just under 95% of which are singletons, and less than 2.5% rests with the top ten. This entry comes from a study of T cell responses to AZD1222 COVID-19 vaccine. General study findings and limits: Among vaccine-associated CD4 TCRs, coverage spanned spike, with dominance at 160-218 and 743-854. Baseline serology detected seropositivity in only a handful of AZD1222 recipients. Clonal diversity may have been underestimated in mostly white British donors.

Germline CDR1 MDHEN, CDR2 SYDVKM. The CDR3 consists of 15 residues. Trimming cost V 4 bases and J 1 base, with 8 bases left between them. The receptor's source is an adult in good health. Source: peripheral blood, taken on day 0 of AZD1222 vaccination. V gene TRBV28 combines with J gene TRBJ1-6; D gene uncertain. This CDR3 is CASSSPGSYNSPLHF. The CDR3 DNA reads TGTGCCAGCAGTTCCCCCGGGTCCTATAATTCACCCCTCCACTTT. Using reference TRBV28 and TRBJ1-6 for the parts outside the CDR3, the full variable domain is DVKVTQSSRYLVKRTGEKVFLECVQDMDHENMFWYRQDPGLGLRLIYFSYDVKMKEKGDIPEGYSVSREKKERFSLILESASTNQTSMYLCASSSPGSYNSPLHFGNGTRLTVT.